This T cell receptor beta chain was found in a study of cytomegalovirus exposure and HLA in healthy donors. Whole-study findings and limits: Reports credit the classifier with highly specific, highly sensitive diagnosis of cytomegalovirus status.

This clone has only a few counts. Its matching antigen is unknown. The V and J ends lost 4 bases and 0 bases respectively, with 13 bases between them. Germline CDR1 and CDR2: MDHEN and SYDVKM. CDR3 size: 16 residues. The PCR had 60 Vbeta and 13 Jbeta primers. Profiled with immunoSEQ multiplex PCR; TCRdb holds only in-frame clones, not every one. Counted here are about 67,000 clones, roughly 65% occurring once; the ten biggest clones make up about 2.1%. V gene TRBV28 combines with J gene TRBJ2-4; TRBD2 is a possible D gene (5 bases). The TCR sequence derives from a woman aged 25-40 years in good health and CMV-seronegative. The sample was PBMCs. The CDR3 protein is CASSSGLRTAKNIQYF. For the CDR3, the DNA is TGTGCCAGCAGTTCAGGACTCCGCACAGCCAAAAACATTCAGTACTTC. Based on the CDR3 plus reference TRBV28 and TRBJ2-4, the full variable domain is DVKVTQSSRYLVKRTGEKVFLECVQDMDHENMFWYRQDPGLGLRLIYFSYDVKMKEKGDIPEGYSVSREKKERFSLILESASTNQTSMYLCASSSGLRTAKNIQYFGAGTRLSVL.